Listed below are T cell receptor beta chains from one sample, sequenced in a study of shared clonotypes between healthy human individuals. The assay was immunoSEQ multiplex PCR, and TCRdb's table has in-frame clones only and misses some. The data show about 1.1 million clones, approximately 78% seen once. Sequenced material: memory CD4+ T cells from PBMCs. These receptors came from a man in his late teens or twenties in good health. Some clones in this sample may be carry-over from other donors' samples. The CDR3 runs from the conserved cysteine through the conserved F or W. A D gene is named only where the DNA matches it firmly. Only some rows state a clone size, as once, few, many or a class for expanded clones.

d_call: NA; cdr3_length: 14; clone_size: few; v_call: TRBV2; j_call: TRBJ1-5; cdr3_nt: TGTGCCAGCAGTGAGAGATTTAGCAATCAGCCCCAGCATTTT; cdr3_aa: CASSERFSNQPQHF
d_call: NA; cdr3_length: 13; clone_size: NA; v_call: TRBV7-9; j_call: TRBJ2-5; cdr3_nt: TGTGCCAGCAGCTGGACCCTGTGGGAGACCCAGTACTTC; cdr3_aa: CASSWTLWETQYF
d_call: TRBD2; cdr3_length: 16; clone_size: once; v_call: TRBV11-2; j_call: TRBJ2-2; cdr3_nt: TGTGCCAGCAGCTTCTGGACTAGCGGGAGCACCGGGGAGCTGTTTTTT; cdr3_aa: CASSFWTSGSTGELFF
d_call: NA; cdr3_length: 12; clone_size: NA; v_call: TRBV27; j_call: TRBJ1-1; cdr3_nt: TGTGCCAGCAGCTTCACCCAGGGAGTAACTTTCTTT; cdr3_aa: CASSFTQGVTFF
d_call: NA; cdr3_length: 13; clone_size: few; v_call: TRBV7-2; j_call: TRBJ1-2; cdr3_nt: TGTGCCAGCAGCTTAGGAGGAAACTATGGCTACACCTTC; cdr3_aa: CASSLGGNYGYTF
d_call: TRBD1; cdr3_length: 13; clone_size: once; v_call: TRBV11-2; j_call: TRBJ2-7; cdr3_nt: TGTGCCAGCAGCTACAACAGGGGGCGGGAGCAGTACTTC; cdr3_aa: CASSYNRGREQYF
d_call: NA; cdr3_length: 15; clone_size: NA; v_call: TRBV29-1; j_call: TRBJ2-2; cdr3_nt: TGCAGCGTTGAAGATTGGGGGGAGAGAGGCGGGGAGCTGTTTTTT; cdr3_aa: CSVEDWGERGGELFF
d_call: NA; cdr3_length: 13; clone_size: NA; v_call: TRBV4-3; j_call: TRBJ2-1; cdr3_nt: TGCGCCAGCAGCCAAGATCTTGAGGGTGAGCAGTTCTTC; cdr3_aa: CASSQDLEGEQFF
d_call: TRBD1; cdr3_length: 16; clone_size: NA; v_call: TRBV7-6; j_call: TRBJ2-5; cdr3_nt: TGTGCCAGCAGCTTAGAGTCGACAGGGGCGGTTGGGACCCAGTACTTC; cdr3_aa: CASSLESTGAVGTQYF
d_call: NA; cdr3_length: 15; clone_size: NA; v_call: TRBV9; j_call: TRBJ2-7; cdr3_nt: TGTGCCAGCAGCGGGGGGGTTGGCTCTACCTACGAGCAGTACTTC; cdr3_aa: CASSGGVGSTYEQYF
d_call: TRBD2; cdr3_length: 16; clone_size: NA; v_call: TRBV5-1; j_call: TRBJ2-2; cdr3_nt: TGCGCCAGCAGCTTGGCAGCGGGGGGTTTCACCGGGGAGCTGTTTTTT; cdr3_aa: CASSLAAGGFTGELFF
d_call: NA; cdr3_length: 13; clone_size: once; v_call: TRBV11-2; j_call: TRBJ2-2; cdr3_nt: TGTGCCAGCAGCTTAGGAGGCACCGGGGAGCTGTTTTTT; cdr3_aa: CASSLGGTGELFF
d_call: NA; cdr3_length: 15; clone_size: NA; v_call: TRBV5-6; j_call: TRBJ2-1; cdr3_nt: TGTGCCAGCAGCTTTTGGGGGAGCTCCTACAATGAGCAGTTCTTC; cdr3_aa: CASSFWGSSYNEQFF
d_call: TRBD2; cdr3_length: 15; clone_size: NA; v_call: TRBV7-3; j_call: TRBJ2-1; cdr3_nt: TGTGCCAGCAGCTTCGGGACTAGCGGGCGCGATGAGCAGTTCTTC; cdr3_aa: CASSFGTSGRDEQFF
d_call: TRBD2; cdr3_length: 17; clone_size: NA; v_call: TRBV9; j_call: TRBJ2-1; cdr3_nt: TGTGCCAGCAGCGTAGAAGCGGGGGCTAGCGGACATGTTGAGCAGTTCTTC; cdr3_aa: CASSVEAGASGHVEQFF
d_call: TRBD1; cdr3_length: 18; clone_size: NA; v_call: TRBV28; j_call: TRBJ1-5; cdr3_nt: TGTGCCAGCAGTTTTACCGGGACAGGGGGTCGGGGCAATCAGCCCCAGCATTTT; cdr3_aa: CASSFTGTGGRGNQPQHF
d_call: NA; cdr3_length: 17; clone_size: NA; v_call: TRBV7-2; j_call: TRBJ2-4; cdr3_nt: TGTGCCAGCAGCTTATGGTTGGGGTCTTCAGCCAAAAACATTCAGTACTTC; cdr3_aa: CASSLWLGSSAKNIQYF
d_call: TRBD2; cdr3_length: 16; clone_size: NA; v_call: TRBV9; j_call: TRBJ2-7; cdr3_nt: TGTGCCAGCAGCGTACGACCGGGACTAGGGGGAGTCGAGCAGTACTTC; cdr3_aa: CASSVRPGLGGVEQYF
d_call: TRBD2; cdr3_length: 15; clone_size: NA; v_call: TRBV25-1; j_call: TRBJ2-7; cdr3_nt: TGTGCCAGCAGACAGAGCGGGAGGGACACCTACGAGCAGTACTTC; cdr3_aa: CASRQSGRDTYEQYF
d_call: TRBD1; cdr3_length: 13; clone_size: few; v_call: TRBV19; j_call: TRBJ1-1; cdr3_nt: TGTGCCAGTAGTAGGGGGGACAGTCTACGCGGTTTCTTT; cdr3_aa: CASSRGDSLRGFF
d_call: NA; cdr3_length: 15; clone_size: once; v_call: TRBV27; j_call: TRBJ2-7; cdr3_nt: TGTGCCAGCAGTAGACTCGACACGATTTCCTACGAGCAGTACTTC; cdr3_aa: CASSRLDTISYEQYF
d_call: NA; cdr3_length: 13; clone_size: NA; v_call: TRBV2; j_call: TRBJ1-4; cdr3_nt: TGTGCCAGCAGTAAAAGGACTAATGAAAAACTGTTTTTT; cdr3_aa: CASSKRTNEKLFF
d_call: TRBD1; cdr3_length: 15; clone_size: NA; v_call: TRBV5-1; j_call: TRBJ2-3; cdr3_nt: TGCGCCAGCAGCGCCGACGGACAGGGGGCCAATACGCAGTATTTT; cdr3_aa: CASSADGQGANTQYF
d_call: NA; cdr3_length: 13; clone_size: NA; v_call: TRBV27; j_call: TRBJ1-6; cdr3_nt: TGTGCCAGACGCCGAAATGGGAATTCACCCCTCCACTTT; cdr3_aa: CARRRNGNSPLHF
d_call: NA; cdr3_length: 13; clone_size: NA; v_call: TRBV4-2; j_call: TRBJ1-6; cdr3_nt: TGTGCCAGCAGCCAAGATCGCTTGGGGCCCCTCCACTTT; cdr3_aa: CASSQDRLGPLHF
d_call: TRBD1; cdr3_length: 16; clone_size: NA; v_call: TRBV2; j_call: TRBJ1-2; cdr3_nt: TGTGCCAGCAGGACCCGGGACAGGGGGCTCGGCTATGGCTACACCTTC; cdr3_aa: CASRTRDRGLGYGYTF
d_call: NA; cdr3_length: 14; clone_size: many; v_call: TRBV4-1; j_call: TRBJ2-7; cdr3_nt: TGCGCCAGCAGCCAAGGGGTAGGGGCCTACGAGCAGTACTTC; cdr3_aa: CASSQGVGAYEQYF
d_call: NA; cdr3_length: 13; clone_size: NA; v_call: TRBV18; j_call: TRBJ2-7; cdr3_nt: TGTGCCAGCTCACCACCGGGGGCCTACGAGCAGTACTTC; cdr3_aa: CASSPPGAYEQYF
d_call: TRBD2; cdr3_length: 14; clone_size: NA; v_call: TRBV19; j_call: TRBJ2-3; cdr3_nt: TGTGCCAGTAGTCCCCGGGGGGGAACAGATACGCAGTATTTT; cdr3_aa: CASSPRGGTDTQYF
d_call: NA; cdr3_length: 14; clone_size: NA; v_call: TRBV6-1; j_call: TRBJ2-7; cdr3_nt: TGTGCCAGCAGGGGGCAGGGCAGCTCCTACGAGCAGTACTTC; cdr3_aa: CASRGQGSSYEQYF
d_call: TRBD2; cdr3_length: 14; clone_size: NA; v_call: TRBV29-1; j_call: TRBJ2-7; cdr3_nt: TGCAGCGTTGGCAGACTGCTAGCGGGAGACGAGCAGTACTTC; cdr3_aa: CSVGRLLAGDEQYF
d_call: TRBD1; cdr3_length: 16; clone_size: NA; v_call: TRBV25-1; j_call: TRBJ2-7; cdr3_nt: TGTGCCAGCAGTGAAACCCCAGACAGGGGAGTGGGCGAGCAGTACTTC; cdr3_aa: CASSETPDRGVGEQYF
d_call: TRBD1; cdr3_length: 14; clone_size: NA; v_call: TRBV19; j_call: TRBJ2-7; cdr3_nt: TGTGCCAGTAGTGGGCGGACAGGGACCTACGAGCAGTACTTC; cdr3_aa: CASSGRTGTYEQYF
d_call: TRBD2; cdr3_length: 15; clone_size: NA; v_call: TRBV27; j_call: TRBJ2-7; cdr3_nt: TGTGCCAGCAGATCTAGCGGGAGAGATTCCTACGAGCAGTACTTC; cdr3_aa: CASRSSGRDSYEQYF
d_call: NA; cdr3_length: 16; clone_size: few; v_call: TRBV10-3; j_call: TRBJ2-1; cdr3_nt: TGTGCCATCAGTGGTACTAGTTTTATCTCCTACAATGAGCAGTTCTTC; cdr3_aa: CAISGTSFISYNEQFF
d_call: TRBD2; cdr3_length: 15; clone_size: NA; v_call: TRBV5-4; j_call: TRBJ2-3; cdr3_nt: TGTGCCAGCAGCTCCCTAGCGGATCGCACAGATACGCAGTATTTT; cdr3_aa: CASSSLADRTDTQYF
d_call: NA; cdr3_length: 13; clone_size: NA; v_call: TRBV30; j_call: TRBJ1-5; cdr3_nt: TGTGCCTGGAGTACTGGGGGCGGGCAGCCCCAGCATTTT; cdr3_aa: CAWSTGGGQPQHF
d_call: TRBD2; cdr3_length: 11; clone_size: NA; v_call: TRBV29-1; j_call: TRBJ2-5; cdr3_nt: TGCAGCGGGACTAGCTCGGAGACCCAGTACTTC; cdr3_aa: CSGTSSETQYF
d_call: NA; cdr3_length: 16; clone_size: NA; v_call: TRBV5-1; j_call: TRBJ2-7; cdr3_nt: TGCGCCAGCAGCTTGTTGGGGGCGGAATTCCCCTACGAGCAGTACTTC; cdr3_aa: CASSLLGAEFPYEQYF
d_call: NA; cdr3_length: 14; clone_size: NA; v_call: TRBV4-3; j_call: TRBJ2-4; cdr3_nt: TGCGCCAGCAGCCAAGATTACGGCAAAAACATTCAGTACTTC; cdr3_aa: CASSQDYGKNIQYF
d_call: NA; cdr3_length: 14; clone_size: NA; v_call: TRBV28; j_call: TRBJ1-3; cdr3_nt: TGTGCCAGCAGTTTACGATCCTCTGGAAACACCATATATTTT; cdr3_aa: CASSLRSSGNTIYF
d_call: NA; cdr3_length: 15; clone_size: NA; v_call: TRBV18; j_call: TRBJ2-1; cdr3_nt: TGTGCCAGCTCCGTTAATAGGGGTACCCTCAATGAGCAGTTCTTC; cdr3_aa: CASSVNRGTLNEQFF
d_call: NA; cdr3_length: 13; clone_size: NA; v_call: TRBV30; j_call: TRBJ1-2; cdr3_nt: TGTGCCTGGAGTGTAGGGGCTGACTATGGCTACACCTTC; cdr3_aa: CAWSVGADYGYTF
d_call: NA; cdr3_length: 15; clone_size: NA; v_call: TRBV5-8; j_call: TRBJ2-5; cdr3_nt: TGTGCCAGCAGCCCACGGACTATAGCGAGAGAGACCCAGTACTTC; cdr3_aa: CASSPRTIARETQYF
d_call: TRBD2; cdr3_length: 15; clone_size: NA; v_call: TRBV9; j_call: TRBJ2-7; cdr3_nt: TGTGCCAGCAGCGTTTCACTAGCGGGAGCTTACGAGCAGTACTTC; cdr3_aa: CASSVSLAGAYEQYF
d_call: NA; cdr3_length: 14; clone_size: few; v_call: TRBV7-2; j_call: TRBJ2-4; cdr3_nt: TGTGCCAGCAGCCCGGCCCGGGCGCAGAACATTCAGTACTTC; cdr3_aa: CASSPARAQNIQYF
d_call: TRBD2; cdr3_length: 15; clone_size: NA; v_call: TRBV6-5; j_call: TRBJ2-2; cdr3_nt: TGTGCCAGCAGTTTTCGGGGGGTGGACACCGGGGAGCTGTTTTTT; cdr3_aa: CASSFRGVDTGELFF
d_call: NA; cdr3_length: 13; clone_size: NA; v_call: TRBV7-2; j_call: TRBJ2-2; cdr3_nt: TGTGCCAGCAGCTTAGCGTTCACCGGGGAGCTGTTTTTT; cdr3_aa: CASSLAFTGELFF
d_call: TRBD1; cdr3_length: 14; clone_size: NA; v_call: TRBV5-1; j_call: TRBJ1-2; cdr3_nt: TGCGCCAGCAGAGGAGGACAGGACACCTATGGCTACACCTTC; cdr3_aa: CASRGGQDTYGYTF
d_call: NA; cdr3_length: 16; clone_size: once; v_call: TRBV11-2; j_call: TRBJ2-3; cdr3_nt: TGTGCCAGCAGCTTAGTTATAGGGGTCGTGGCAGATACGCAGTATTTT; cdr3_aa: CASSLVIGVVADTQYF
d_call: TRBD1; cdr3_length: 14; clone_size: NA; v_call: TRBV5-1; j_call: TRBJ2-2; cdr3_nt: TGCGCCAGCAGCGGGACAGCGATCACCGGGGAGCTGTTTTTT; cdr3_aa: CASSGTAITGELFF
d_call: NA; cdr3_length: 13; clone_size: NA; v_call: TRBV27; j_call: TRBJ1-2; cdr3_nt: TGTGCCAGCAGTTATTATCAGGGCTACGGCTACACCTTC; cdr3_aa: CASSYYQGYGYTF
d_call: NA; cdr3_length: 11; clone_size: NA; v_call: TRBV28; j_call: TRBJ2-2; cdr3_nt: TGTGCCAGCAGTTTCCCCGGGGAGCTGTTTTTT; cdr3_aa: CASSFPGELFF